This T cell receptor (beta chain) comes out of a study of cytomegalovirus exposure and HLA in healthy donors. Study in general: Earlier findings included 100 million to 130 million unique TCR beta sequences obtained from roughly 200 million T cells.

This CDR3 is 14 amino acids long. Germline lookup yields CDR1 SEHNR and CDR2 FQNEAQ (reference sequence). V was trimmed by 1 base and J by 3 bases, leaving 9 bases between them. Points from the study as a whole: One later analysis reportedly identified an Asian-associated ancestry cluster that showed fewer N-insertions than the approximately 600-donor mean. There were several of the most significant clusters that appeared linked to common viral pathogens in a later analysis.

This clone was recorded once. No antigen is known for it. Vbeta (60) and Jbeta (13) primers were used in the PCR. Generated by immunoSEQ multiplex PCR, the TCRdb table keeps only in-frame clones and is missing some. This table has about 180,000 clones, more than 80% appearing once. Source material: PBMCs. The rearrangement uses TRBV7-9 and TRBJ1-1; no clear D gene. This sequence originates from a woman aged 18-30 years in good health and CMV-seropositive. CDR3 protein: CASSLVTGDTEAFF. The CDR3 bases are TGTGCCAGCAGCTTAGTAACGGGAGACACTGAAGCTTTCTTT.